This T cell receptor (delta chain) was profiled in a study of gamma-delta T cells after stem cell transplantation. TCRdb re-identified clones in the RT-PCR reads via CATT. The table shows over 950 delta-chain clones, with 3% occurring only once. In its sample, this clone was seen a few times. J lost 1 base, V lost 0 bases, and 12 bases had no gene match. This CDR3 contains 18 residues. In germline, CDR1 is GEAIGNYY, CDR2 EKD. Sequencing was done on a sample of gamma-delta T cells. The V call is TRDV2, the J call TRDJ1; TRDD3 aligns across 8 bases. This sequence was found in a human donor. It is not recorded whose cells these are; they may come from a transplant donor. DNA for the CDR3: TGTGCCTGTGACACCCTGGGGGAGCCACCGCGGGGCACCGATAAACTCATCTTT. This gives the protein CACDTLGEPPRGTDKLIF.